The entry below describes one T cell receptor beta chain. This clone has a handful of counts. It has no known antigen specificity. No base quality information exists; no much larger clone differs at one position. For sequencing of the TCRbeta CDR3 region, genomic DNA was extracted from the sorted cells. The immunoSEQ Assay was used to sequence the TCRbeta CDR3 regions. Held by TCRdb, this immuneACCESS table contains in-frame sequences only and omits some clones. Under half of the omission traces to an unresolved V gene where checked; the cause of the rest is unknown. Across this sample there are approximately 58,000 clones, with about 80% seen only once. The ten top clones hold less than 2.5% of the sample. These data come from a study of OX40 agonist ivuxolimab in advanced cancers. Regarding the study in general: Ivuxolimab was an agonistic, fully human IgG2 monoclonal antibody directed against OX40 (CD134), a costimulatory receptor. Intravenous ivuxolimab was administered to patients every 2 weeks at six dose levels: 0.01, 0.1, 0.3, 1.5, 3 and 10 mg/kg. Of the 50 to 55 dose-escalation patients, hepatocellular carcinoma was present in approximately 20, melanoma in about 15, renal cell carcinoma in 9 and head and neck cancer in 9. A male proportion of 82.7% and a mean age of 60 years, ranging from about 23 to 90, were recorded for the dose-escalation cohort. Patients were allowed to have had prior anti-PD-1, anti-PD-L1 or anti-CTLA-4 therapy, and approximately 40% of the dose-escalation patients had been treated with checkpoint inhibitors. Partial responses occurred in three dose-escalation patients: two with cutaneous melanoma and one with hepatocellular carcinoma. The purpose of peripheral TCRbeta sequencing was to test whether ivuxolimab changed TCR sequence diversity and led to clonal T-cell expansion. The paper reports the monotherapy dose-escalation portion (N of about 50 patients) of the phase I ivuxolimab trial.

Overall study outcomes, separate from this receptor: Low levels of normalized T-cell clonal expansion were also seen in some nonresponding patients. Partial responders in the 0.1-3.0 mg/kg groups had among the lowest normalized peripheral clonal expansion, especially among CD8+ T cells. The antigen specificity of the peripheral T cells that underwent clonal expansion was not determined. After ivuxolimab, expanded clones were on average more numerous among CD8+ T cells than among CD4+ T cells. At doses of 0.1 to 3.0 mg/kg, clonal expansion of both CD4+ and CD8+ T cells in blood was seen between baseline and week 6.

Patients with a history of autoimmune disease or receiving systemic immunosuppression were excluded from the trial. Peripheral blood for TCR sequencing was collected from all dose cohorts at baseline, on cycle 4 day 1, and on cycle 7 day 1. Samples were obtained from an open-label, multicenter, first-in-human phase I dose-escalation trial of ivuxolimab. Adults with locally advanced or metastatic melanoma, renal cell carcinoma, hepatocellular carcinoma or head and neck squamous cell carcinoma were enrolled in the trial. Before TCR sequencing, CD4+ T cells and CD8+ T cells were sorted from peripheral blood as separate populations. The source of this sequence is an adult with an advanced solid tumor such as melanoma, head and neck, liver or kidney cancer. The source material was CD4+ or CD8+ T cells sorted from blood, sampled in a trial of the OX40 agonist ivuxolimab.

The DNA reads as follows: TGTGCCAGCAGCAATGGACTGGGAAGCTCTGGAAACACCATATATTTT. This codes for CASSNGLGSSGNTIYF. The V and J segments used are TRBV2 and TRBJ1-3, with the D segment identity uncertain. Based on the germline V gene, the CDR1 and CDR2 sequences are SNHLY and FYNNEI. The CDR3 holds 16 amino acids from the cysteine to the phenylalanine. Left in the record is the CDR3 DNA by itself, 48 bases read in frame from the first base. Cut back by 6 bases and 0 bases, the V and J ends lie 15 bases apart.